This is a list of T cell receptor beta chains from one sample in a study of PD-L1 blockade in urothelial cancer. The assay was immunoSEQ multiplex PCR, and TCRdb's table has in-frame clones only and misses some. Of tens of thousands of clones listed, roughly 78% are singletons. The material was PBMCs, obtained around atezolizumab (anti-PD-L1) treatment. These receptors were taken from a man in his 70s with urothelial cancer. CDR3s include the opening cysteine and the closing phenylalanine or tryptophan. A D gene is named only where the DNA matches it firmly. For some rows the clone size is stated as once, few or many, or as a class when expanded; others skip it.

D gene	clone size	V gene	J gene	CDR3 DNA	CDR3 protein
NA	NA	TRBV28	TRBJ2-7	TGTGCCAGCAGTCCACCCACAGGGAGCTCCTACGAGCAGTACTTC	CASSPPTGSSYEQYF
NA	NA	TRBV29-1	TRBJ2-1	TGCAGCGTCACGGGACTCCTAAACTTCAATGAGCAGTTCTTC	CSVTGLLNFNEQFF
NA	NA	TRBV15	TRBJ1-2	TGTGCCACCAGCAGAGATATGGGCGGGGGTGGCTACACCTTC	CATSRDMGGGGYTF
TRBD2	NA	TRBV7-2	TRBJ2-3	TGTGCCAGCAGCTTACAGCGGGGGCCCACAGATACGCAGTATTTT	CASSLQRGPTDTQYF
TRBD2	NA	TRBV5-1	TRBJ2-1	TGCGCCAGCAGTAAACCGGGACTAGCGGGGGGACTCGATGAGCAGTTCTTC	CASSKPGLAGGLDEQFF
NA	NA	TRBV19	TRBJ1-2	TGTGCCAGTAGTAGGGGTCGGGGTTCGGGGAGCGGCTACACCTTC	CASSRGRGSGSGYTF
NA	NA	TRBV4-2	TRBJ1-2	TGTGCCAGCAGCCAAGATCACAGAGCTATGGGCTACACCTTC	CASSQDHRAMGYTF
NA	NA	TRBV19	TRBJ2-3	TGTGCCAGTAGTTCCCGGACAGGGAGGGTCATTAGGCCCCGCACAGATACGCAGTATTTT	CASSSRTGRVIRPRTDTQYF
TRBD2	once	TRBV13	TRBJ2-1	TGTGCCAGCAGGCCCGGACTAGACCGTGGCGAGCAGTTCTTC	CASRPGLDRGEQFF
NA	NA	TRBV28	TRBJ1-1	TGTGCCAGCAGTTCCTCCCGGATAACGCAGGGGGCTTTCTTT	CASSSSRITQGAFF
NA	NA	TRBV1	TRBJ2-1	TGCACCAGCAGCCGAGGAATGACTAGCGGAGTCTCCTACAATGAGCAGTTCTTC	CTSSRGMTSGVSYNEQFF
TRBD1	once	TRBV7-3	TRBJ1-1	TGTGCCAGCAGCCCGGGGACAGGGTTGGATGAAGCTTTCTTT	CASSPGTGLDEAFF
TRBD2	NA	TRBV27	TRBJ2-1	TGTGCCAGCAGTGGGGGGGGCGGGGGGGCCGCCTCCTACAATGAGCAGTTCTTC	CASSGGGGGAASYNEQFF
TRBD1	NA	TRBV5-4	TRBJ2-7	TGTGCCAGCAGCTTAGGGACAGGAGGTCGTTACGAGCAGTACTTC	CASSLGTGGRYEQYF
TRBD1	NA	TRBV5-1	TRBJ1-1	TGCGCCAGCAGTCGGGGGCAGGGGGGGAACACTGAAGCTTTCTTT	CASSRGQGGNTEAFF
TRBD2	NA	TRBV27	TRBJ2-1	TGTGCCAGCAGACCTGTGGGACTAGCTATATATGTGGGGCAGTTCTTC	CASRPVGLAIYVGQFF
NA	medium-sized	TRBV28	TRBJ2-7	TGTGCCAGCAGGATAGAGGACAGACGCTATGATGAGCAGTACTTC	CASRIEDRRYDEQYF
TRBD2	NA	TRBV5-1	TRBJ2-7	TGCGCCAGCAGCTCGGGACTAGCGGGGGCGAGCTCCTACGAGCAGTACTTC	CASSSGLAGASSYEQYF
TRBD2	NA	TRBV19	TRBJ2-7	TGTGCCAGTGGAGCTAGCGGGGGTGGATACGAGCAGTACTTC	CASGASGGGYEQYF
TRBD1	NA	TRBV2	TRBJ1-6	TGTGCCAGCAGGAAAGGGTTTGGACAGGGTAATAATTCACCCCTCCACTTT	CASRKGFGQGNNSPLHF
TRBD1	NA	TRBV5-1	TRBJ2-2	TGCGCCAGCAGCCGGGACCGGGACAGGGTAAACACCGGGGAGCTGTTTTTT	CASSRDRDRVNTGELFF
TRBD2	NA	TRBV5-4	TRBJ2-2	TGTGCCAGCAGCCCGGAACCTCTGGGACTAGCGGAGAACACCGGGGAGCTGTTTTTT	CASSPEPLGLAENTGELFF
NA	NA	TRBV11-1	TRBJ2-6	TGTGCCAGCAGCTTAGACGCCGCGGATATCTCTGGGGCCAACGTCCTGACTTTC	CASSLDAADISGANVLTF
NA	NA	TRBV7-6	TRBJ1-5	TGTGCCAGCAGCTTAGTTGGGGCCCCAAATCAGCCCCAGCATTTT	CASSLVGAPNQPQHF
TRBD2	NA	TRBV7-2	TRBJ2-1	TGTGCCAGCAGCTTAGCTGGGACTAGCGGTTACAATGAGCAGTTCTTC	CASSLAGTSGYNEQFF
NA	NA	TRBV13	TRBJ2-7	TGTGCCAGCAGCTCAAGGCAGGGGTTCCACGAGCAGTACTTC	CASSSRQGFHEQYF
NA	NA	TRBV2	TRBJ1-2	TGTGCCAGCAGTGCTGCCGTCTTCTCGGACTATGGCTACACCTTC	CASSAAVFSDYGYTF
NA	NA	TRBV11-3	TRBJ2-1	TGTGCCAGCAGCTTTGGGAGGAGGGGCTACAATGAGCAGTTCTTC	CASSFGRRGYNEQFF
TRBD1	NA	TRBV27	TRBJ1-1	TGTGCCAGCAGTTTAAGACAGGGGGGCACTGAAGCTTTCTTT	CASSLRQGGTEAFF
NA	many	TRBV18	TRBJ1-1	TGTGCCAGCTCAAAAGAGACAGGGAACACTGAAGCTTTCTTT	CASSKETGNTEAFF
TRBD2	NA	TRBV11-2	TRBJ2-5	TGTGCCAGCAGCTTAACTAGCGGCGTACAAGAGACCCAGTACTTC	CASSLTSGVQETQYF
TRBD1	once	TRBV27	TRBJ2-1	TGTGCCAGCAGTGCCTACGGGACAGGGAACAATGAGCAGTTCTTC	CASSAYGTGNNEQFF
TRBD2	NA	TRBV14	TRBJ2-1	TGTGCCAGCAGCCCACCGGGACTAGCGGGTTGGGGCGATGAGCAGTTCTTC	CASSPPGLAGWGDEQFF
TRBD1	NA	TRBV5-1	TRBJ2-3	TGCGCCAGCAGCCCCGGGACAGGGGTGGATACGCAGTATTTT	CASSPGTGVDTQYF
NA	NA	TRBV7-9	TRBJ2-2	TGTGCCGGGGGACAAGGGGGAAACACCGGGGAGCTGTTTTTT	CAGGQGGNTGELFF
NA	NA	TRBV2	TRBJ1-2	TGTGCCAGCACGTACAGCTATGGCTACACCTTC	CASTYSYGYTF
TRBD1	NA	TRBV18	TRBJ1-2	TGTGCCAGCTCACCAGGGCAGGGGGACTATGGCTACACCTTC	CASSPGQGDYGYTF
TRBD2	few	TRBV28	TRBJ2-7	TGTGCTGCGGGGGGAGGGATCTCCTACGAGCAGTACTTC	CAAGGGISYEQYF
NA	NA	TRBV29-1	TRBJ2-1	TGCAGCGTTGATAAAAGTCAGGCCGCCACCCATGAGCAGTTCTTC	CSVDKSQAATHEQFF
NA	NA	TRBV29-1	TRBJ2-1	TGCAGCGTTGAGTACGACTCCCGCGCACAGTTCTTC	CSVEYDSRAQFF
TRBD1	NA	TRBV18	TRBJ2-4	TGTGCCAGCTCACCTCCGGACAGGGGGCACATTCAGTACTTC	CASSPPDRGHIQYF
NA	NA	TRBV9	TRBJ1-2	TGTGCCAGCAGCGAGCGGACGAGCGGCTATGGCTACACCTTC	CASSERTSGYGYTF
NA	NA	TRBV7-2	TRBJ2-7	TGTGCCAGCAGCACCGGGGATAGCGCGGACGAGCAGTACTTC	CASSTGDSADEQYF